The 3 T cell receptor beta chains listed next were all sequenced from one sample in a study of blood T cell repertoires in COVID-19. Method: immunoSEQ multiplex PCR; TCRdb's copy keeps in-frame clones and lacks some. Among some 350,000 clones listed, roughly 86% were seen once. What was sequenced was PBMCs or T cells enriched from blood (not recorded which). Receptors were obtained from a woman in her twenties or thirties who had recovered from COVID-19.

The rearrangement links TRBV25-1 to TRBJ1-2, with D possibly being TRBD1 (5 bases). The germline CDR1 and CDR2 sequences are MGHDK and SYGVNS. This CDR3 has 12 residues. V gave up 7 bases and J gave up 8 bases, with 14 bases separating them. The CDR3 region is CASKGELGGYTF. The CDR3 DNA reads TGTGCCAGCAAAGGGGAACTTGGAGGCTACACCTTC.

V is TRBV18 and J is TRBJ1-1, with D possibly TRBD1 on 6 matching bases. Per germline, CDR1 KGHSH and CDR2 LQKENI. The CDR3 extends over 14 amino acids. V shed 4 bases and J shed 4 bases, with 13 bases lying between them. The CDR3 DNA follows: TGTGCCAGCTCACTACGGACAGACCTCACTGAAGCTTTCTTT. Its protein product is CASSLRTDLTEAFF.

The chain carries TRBV19 and TRBJ1-2; no definite D call. This CDR3 region has 16 residues. V lost 3 bases and J lost 7, with 21 bases in between. In germline, CDR1 is LNHDA, CDR2 SQIVND (reference sequence). The chain's CDR3 is CASSMPGSATRAGYTF. CDR3 coding DNA: TGTGCCAGTAGTATGCCGGGATCCGCGACTCGGGCTGGCTACACCTTC. Drawing the rest from reference TRBV19 and TRBJ1-2, the complete variable domain is DGGITQSPKYLFRKEGQNVTLSCEQNLNHDAMYWYRQDPGQGLRLIYYSQIVNDFQKGDIAEGYSVSREKKESFPLTVTSAQKNPTAFYLCASSMPGSATRAGYTFGSGTRLTVV.